One sample yielded the 20 T cell receptor beta chains listed below, sequenced in a study of blood T cell repertoires in COVID-19 (TCRdb year 2020). Receptors were amplified or captured by the immunoSEQ multiplex PCR assay. TCRdb took this table from immuneACCESS and kept in-frame rearrangements with V and J called. Such tables lack part of the clones; where checked against another copy, unresolved V genes explain under half of the gap, and the rest is unexplained. The sample has about 45,000 clones on record, roughly 90% of them singletons. Around 20% of the sample goes to the ten largest clones. Sequencing was done on a sample of peripheral blood. The receptors were sampled from a woman older than 75 in a cohort sampled during active or convalescent COVID-19.

The chain carries TRBV6-5 and TRBJ1-5; D is perhaps TRBD1 (6 bases). V was clipped by 7 bases and J by 2 bases, with 15 bases between them. The germline gives CDR1 MNHEY, CDR2 SVGAGI. CDR3 length: 15 amino acids. The CDR3 reads CASILNRVRNQPQHF. In DNA form, the CDR3 reads TGTGCCAGCATCCTAAACAGGGTACGCAATCAGCCCCAGCATTTT.

The chain joins TRBV7-6 to TRBJ2-2; 7 nucleotides line up with TRBD2. CDR1 is SGHVS, CDR2 FNYEAQ, per germline. V was clipped by 3 bases and J by 4 bases; unmatched bases: 5. The CDR3 totals 15 residues. The CDR3 DNA is TGTGCCAGCAGCTTGGGGGACTACCGCACCGGGGAGCTGTTTTTT. Translation gives CASSLGDYRTGELFF. Together with reference TRBV7-6 and TRBJ2-2, the CDR3 gives the full variable domain: GAGVSQSPRYKVTKRGQDVALRCDPISGHVSLYWYRQALGQGPEFLTYFNYEAQQDKSGLPNDRFSAERPEGSISTLTIQRTEQRDSAMYRCASSLGDYRTGELFFGEGSRLTVL.

The chain employs TRBV7-2 and TRBJ1-2, with TRBD1 identical over 10 bases. V gave up 1 base and J gave up 7 bases; unmatched junction bases: 9. Germline assignment: CDR1 SGHTA and CDR2 FQGNSA. This CDR3 spans 16 amino acids. CDR3 residues: CASSLVPDRGVGGYTF. CDR3 DNA: TGTGCCAGCAGCTTAGTCCCGGACAGGGGGGTTGGTGGCTACACCTTC.

The chain uses TRBV12-3 or TRBV12-4 and TRBJ2-5, with D possibly TRBD2 on 5 matching bases. Trimming shortened V by 6 bases and J by 5 bases, and 13 bases separated the two germline ends. The CDR3 length is 13 residues. CDR3 coding DNA: TGTGCCAGCAGCTCAGGACGAGGGGAGACCCAGTACTTC. Translation gives CASSSGRGETQYF.

This chain links TRBV13 with TRBJ2-7; possibly TRBD2 for D (6 bases). The CDR3 consists of 15 residues. V was cut by 5 bases and J by 3 bases, with 17 bases left in between. Germline V gene lookup returns CDR1 PRHDT and CDR2 FYEKMQ (reference sequence). The CDR3 bases are TGTGCCAGCAGCCCGGGACTTCTACACGTCTACGAGCAGTACTTC. It is translated as CASSPGLLHVYEQYF. The whole variable domain, filled in from reference TRBV13 and TRBJ2-7, reads AAGVIQSPRHLIKEKRETATLKCYPIPRHDTVYWYQQGPGQDPQFLISFYEKMQSDKGSIPDRFSAQQFSDYHSELNMSSLELGDSALYFCASSPGLLHVYEQYFGPGTRLTVT.

The CDR3 is CASSLGPSRSGANVLTF. CDR3 nucleotide sequence: TGCGCCAGCAGCTTGGGACCATCGCGGTCTGGGGCCAACGTCCTGACTTTC. This chain connects TRBV5-1 to TRBJ2-6, with D unresolved. Trimming took off 0 bases at V and 1 base at J, with 11 bases between the two ends. Germline values: CDR1 SGHRS, CDR2 YFSETQ. CDR3 length: 17 residues.

The rearrangement joins TRBV18 to TRBJ1-1; D gene unclear. There are 14 residues in the CDR3. CDR1 is KGHSH, CDR2 LQKENI, per germline. V gave up 2 bases and J gave up 1 base, with 8 bases separating them. CDR3 in DNA: TGTGCCAGCTCACCAGGCACTACGAACACTGAAGCTTTCTTT. It encodes CASSPGTTNTEAFF.

J is TRBJ1-1 and V is TRBV2; the match to TRBD1 covers 7 bases. This CDR3 is built from 17 residues. Germline CDR1 and CDR2: SNHLY and FYNNEI. Trimming removed 8 bases from V and 0 bases from J; junction bases left unmatched: 15. The CDR3 loop is CASSRDRVLTLNTEAFF. CDR3 DNA sequence: TGTGCCAGCTCAAGAGACAGGGTACTTACACTGAACACTGAAGCTTTCTTT.

The chain employs TRBV6-5 and TRBJ1-1; D gene uncertain. CDR1 is MNHEY, CDR2 SVGAGI, per germline. The V and J ends lost 1 base and 4 bases respectively, with 7 bases between them. This CDR3 is built from 13 residues. This chain's CDR3 is CASSYLGGTEAFF. DNA of the CDR3: TGTGCCAGCAGTTACTTGGGAGGCACTGAAGCTTTCTTT.

The V call is TRBV28, the J call TRBJ2-7; perhaps TRBD2 as D (7 bases). This CDR3 region has 15 residues. The ends were cut back, 1 base at V and 7 bases at J, with 17 bases in the middle. Germline lookup yields CDR1 MDHEN and CDR2 SYDVKM. CDR3 nucleotide sequence: TGTGCCAGCAGTTTATTATCTCGGGGGGCCCCAGAGCAGTACTTC. Translated, it gives CASSLLSRGAPEQYF.

This chain connects TRBV7-8 to TRBJ1-2, with D perhaps matching TRBD1 (6 bases). The CDR3 runs 14 residues. Germline CDR1 is SGHVS and CDR2 is FQNEAQ. The ends were cut back, 3 bases at V and 5 bases at J, with 13 bases in the middle. CDR3 amino acids: CASSFSTGRYGYTF. The DNA for the CDR3 is TGTGCCAGCAGCTTTTCGACAGGCCGGTATGGCTACACCTTC.

This clone was seen more than once but under ten times. The rearrangement joins TRBV7-6 to TRBJ1-5, with D tentatively TRBD1 (5 bases). Trimming removed 4 bases from V and 7 bases from J, with 20 bases in between. CDR3 size: 16 residues. Germline V gene sequence: CDR1 SGHVS, CDR2 FNYEAQ. The CDR3 sequence: CASSSRGGGMGQPQHF. The CDR3 DNA sequence: TGTGCCAGCAGCTCCCGCGGGGGGGGGATGGGGCAGCCCCAGCATTTT.

A single count supports this clone. The V call is TRBV19, the J call TRBJ2-7, with 8 nucleotides matching TRBD1. J was trimmed by 6 bases and V by 3 bases; bases with no gene match: 7. The V gene's germline CDR1 is LNHDA and CDR2 SQIVND (reference sequence). The CDR3 is 14 amino acids. DNA for the CDR3: TGTGCCAGTAGTATGGGACAGGAGGGCTCCGAGCAGTACTTC. Protein product: CASSMGQEGSEQYF.

The chain couples TRBV15 to TRBJ2-7; D gene uncertain. The germline V gene has CDR1 LNHNV and CDR2 YYDKDF (reference sequence). With 0 bases removed from V and 1 base from J, the gap between germline ends came to 4 bases. The CDR3 runs to 13 residues. The CDR3 spells CATSRDISYEQYF. In DNA form, the CDR3 reads TGTGCCACCAGCAGAGACATTTCCTACGAGCAGTACTTC.

The V and J genes are TRBV6-2 or TRBV6-3 and TRBJ2-5, with D possibly TRBD2 on 7 matching bases. V was pared by 2 bases and J by 5 bases, with 18 bases between. In germline, CDR1 is MNHEY, CDR2 SVGEGT. The CDR3 extends over 16 amino acids. The CDR3 protein is CASSYPRGRGGETQYF. CDR3 DNA sequence: TGTGCCAGCAGTTACCCCCGGGGGAGGGGGGGCGAGACCCAGTACTTC.

The chain recombines TRBV19 with TRBJ2-7; 13 bases are a match to TRBD2. The ends lost 3 bases at V and 1 base at J; junction bases unmatched: 6. Germline assignment: CDR1 LNHDA and CDR2 SQIVND (reference sequence). The CDR3 consists of 17 residues. CDR3 in DNA: TGTGCCAGTAGTATCCCCCCACTAGCGGGAGGGTCCTACGAGCAGTACTTC. As protein: CASSIPPLAGGSYEQYF. Combining the CDR3 with reference TRBV19 and TRBJ2-7 gives the whole variable domain DGGITQSPKYLFRKEGQNVTLSCEQNLNHDAMYWYRQDPGQGLRLIYYSQIVNDFQKGDIAEGYSVSREKKESFPLTVTSAQKNPTAFYLCASSIPPLAGGSYEQYFGPGTRLTVT.

The chain joins TRBV5-1 to TRBJ2-7; tentative D call: TRBD1 (6 bases). CDR1 is SGHRS, CDR2 YFSETQ, per germline. The CDR3 loop spans 14 amino acids. Trimming stripped 2 bases from V and 1 base from J, with 10 bases between. This CDR3 is CASSFGTPSYEQYF. The CDR3 nucleotides read TGCGCCAGCAGCTTCGGGACACCTTCCTACGAGCAGTACTTC.

The chain is built from TRBV9 and TRBJ2-7; perhaps TRBD1 as D (6 bases). V shed 0 bases and J shed 4 bases, with 14 bases lying between them. The CDR3 loop spans 15 amino acids. Germline CDR1 and CDR2: SGDLS and YYNGEE. The CDR3 region is CASSVGAGVYYEQYF. The DNA for the CDR3 is TGTGCCAGCAGCGTAGGGGCAGGGGTCTATTACGAGCAGTACTTC.

This rearrangement joins TRBV7-7 to TRBJ2-4; D is perhaps TRBD1 (6 bases). The CDR3 runs 15 residues. Between the trimmed V and J ends, which lost 10 bases and 3 bases, there was a span of 19 bases. The germline gives CDR1 SSHAT, CDR2 FNYEAQ (reference sequence). The DNA of the CDR3 is TGTGCCACCCCAGGGGTTTCTATAGACAAAAACATTCAGTACTTC. Amino acids: CATPGVSIDKNIQYF.

The chain carries TRBV5-4 and TRBJ1-6; 8 nucleotides agree with TRBD1. V shed 2 bases, J shed 9 bases, and the junction held 4 bases outside the gene matches. CDR3 size: 14 residues. Germline V gene lookup returns CDR1 SGHNT and CDR2 YYREEE (reference sequence). DNA for the CDR3: TGTGCCAGCAGCTTTGACAGGGGCACTTCACCCCTCCACTTT. It translates to CASSFDRGTSPLHF.